Listed below are T cell receptor beta chains from one sample, sequenced in a study of blood T cells in healthy people across ages. One entry per CDR3 protein, called by TCRdb with MiXCR from the 5' RACE reads. The sample lists about 1.1 million distinct CDR3 sequences, around two fifths occurring once. Sequenced sample: blood. These receptors were collected from a man between 18 and 29 years old in good health. The CDR3 runs from the conserved cysteine through the conserved F or W. D genes are given only for firm matches. Only part of the rows carry a size: once, few, many, or a class if the clone is expanded.

d_call	clone_size	v_call	j_call	cdr3_nt	cdr3_aa
NA	NA	TRBV12-3/TRBV12-4	TRBJ2-7	TGTGCCAGCAGTTTTTTCGACAGCTACGAGCAGTACTTC	CASSFFDSYEQYF
NA	NA	TRBV6-5	TRBJ2-1	TGTGCCAGCAGTTACTCAAACCCGGTGGACGGTGAGCAGTTCTTC	CASSYSNPVDGEQFF
NA	NA	TRBV3-1	TRBJ2-4	TGTGCCAGCAGCCAAGAAGGAGTTCTTATAAAAAACATTCAGTACTTC	CASSQEGVLIKNIQYF
NA	NA	TRBV6-1	TRBJ1-5	TGTGCCAGCAGTGCTCGGAGGGGACCTGGCGGCAATCAGCCCCAGCATTTT	CASSARRGPGGNQPQHF
NA	NA	TRBV27	TRBJ2-7	TGTGCCAGCAGTGCGGGACAGCGGACCGAGCAGTACTTC	CASSAGQRTEQYF
TRBD1	NA	TRBV3-1	TRBJ1-4	TGTGCCAGCAGTCCCTGGACAGGGTCCGCAACTAATGAAAAACTGTTTTTT	CASSPWTGSATNEKLFF
NA	NA	TRBV6-2/TRBV6-3	TRBJ2-5	TGTGCCAGCAGTTCACGGACTCCCCCCAATGAGCAGTACTTC	CASSSRTPPNEQYF
NA	NA	TRBV7-2	TRBJ1-5	TGTGCCAGCAGCTCAGATACTAGACTAAGCAATCAGCCCCAGCATTTT	CASSSDTRLSNQPQHF
NA	few	TRBV2	TRBJ2-5	TGTGCCAGCAGTAAGGACAGAAACCAAGAGACCCAGTACTTC	CASSKDRNQETQYF
TRBD1	NA	TRBV12-3/TRBV12-4	TRBJ1-2	TGTGCCAGCAGGGAGGGACAGCCTTATGGCTACACCTTC	CASREGQPYGYTF
NA	NA	TRBV9	TRBJ1-6	TGTGCCAGCAGCGTAGGATCGGATTCACCCCTCCACTTT	CASSVGSDSPLHF
NA	many	TRBV3-1	TRBJ2-1	TGTGCCAGCAGCCACCGAGTTAACGAGCAGTTCTTC	CASSHRVNEQFF
TRBD1	NA	TRBV6-2/TRBV6-3	TRBJ2-1	TGTGCCAGCAGCCCTAGGACAGGGAAGCAGTTCTTC	CASSPRTGKQFF
NA	NA	TRBV28	TRBJ1-2	TGTGCCAGCAGTGGCGGGGCGGATAACTATGGCTACACCTTC	CASSGGADNYGYTF
NA	NA	TRBV2	TRBJ2-2	TGTGCCAGCAGTGAAGACCAGCTGAACACCGGGGAGCTGTTTTTT	CASSEDQLNTGELFF
NA	NA	TRBV20-1	TRBJ1-2	TGCAGACCAGCGGCGGGTGGCGATGGCTACACCTTC	CRPAAGGDGYTF
TRBD1	NA	TRBV7-2	TRBJ1-5	TGTGCCAGCAGCTTCAGGGGGACAGGGGATCAGCCCCAGCATTTT	CASSFRGTGDQPQHF
NA	few	TRBV20-1	TRBJ1-1	TGCAGTTCTAGAGATCTAGGACGGTTGAACACTGAAGCTTTCTTT	CSSRDLGRLNTEAFF
NA	few	TRBV20-1	TRBJ2-2	TGCAGTGCAAGGTCAGGGAACACCGGGGAGCTGTTTTTT	CSARSGNTGELFF
TRBD1	NA	TRBV29-1	TRBJ1-1	TGCAGCGTTGTGGGGCGGCAGGGGGCTTTTGACACTGAAGCTTTCTTT	CSVVGRQGAFDTEAFF
NA	few	TRBV21-1	TRBJ2-2	TGTGCCAGCAGCAAGGTTCAGGGGCACTACACCGGGGAGCTGTTTTTT	CASSKVQGHYTGELFF
TRBD2	NA	TRBV4-3	TRBJ2-1	TGCGCCAGCAGCCATGGGGGACTAGCGGTCTACAATGAGCAGTTCTTC	CASSHGGLAVYNEQFF
TRBD1	NA	TRBV20-1	TRBJ2-4	TGCAGTGCTAGATCGGGACAGGGAAAAAACATTCAGTACTTC	CSARSGQGKNIQYF
NA	NA	TRBV19	TRBJ1-5	TGTGCCAGTAGATGGGCATTCATTAGCAATCAGCCCCAGCATTTT	CASRWAFISNQPQHF
NA	few	TRBV7-2	TRBJ1-2	TGTGCCAGCAGTCGGGAAAACTATGGCTACACCTTC	CASSRENYGYTF
TRBD1	NA	TRBV12-3/TRBV12-4	TRBJ2-2	TGTGCCAGCAGTCCGGGGACAGGGAATGCGAACACCGGGGAGCTGTTTTTT	CASSPGTGNANTGELFF
NA	few	TRBV20-1	TRBJ2-5	TGCAGTGCTAGAGGGGGGAGTACGGAGACCCAGTACTTC	CSARGGSTETQYF